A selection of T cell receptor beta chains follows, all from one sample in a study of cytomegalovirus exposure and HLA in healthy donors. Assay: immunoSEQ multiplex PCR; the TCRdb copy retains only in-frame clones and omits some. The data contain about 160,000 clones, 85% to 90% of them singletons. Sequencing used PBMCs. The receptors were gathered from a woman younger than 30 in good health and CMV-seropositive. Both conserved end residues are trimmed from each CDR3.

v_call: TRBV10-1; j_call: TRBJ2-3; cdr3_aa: ASSEGGSTDTQY
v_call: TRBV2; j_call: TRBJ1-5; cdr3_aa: ASSEGYSNQPQH
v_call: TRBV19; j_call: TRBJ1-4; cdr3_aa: ASSPRGGEKLF
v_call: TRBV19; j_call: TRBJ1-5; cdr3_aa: ASSTWTGSNQPQH
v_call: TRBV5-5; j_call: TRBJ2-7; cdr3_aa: ASSLVGRAYEQY
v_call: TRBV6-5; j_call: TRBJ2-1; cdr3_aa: ASSTTGGTEQF
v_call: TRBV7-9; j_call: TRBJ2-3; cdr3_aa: ASSPRGGERTDTQY
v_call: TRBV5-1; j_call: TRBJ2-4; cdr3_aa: ASSPQTRGGAKNIQY
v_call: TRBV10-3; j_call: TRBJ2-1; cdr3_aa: AISTLAGEYNEQF
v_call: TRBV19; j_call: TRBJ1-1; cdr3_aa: ATGIVNTEAF
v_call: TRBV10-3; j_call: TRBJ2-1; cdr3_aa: AISDLLAGEIEQF